This T cell receptor beta chain was recovered during a study of regulatory T cells in long-lasting Graves disease. The V gene's germline CDR1 is KGHDR and CDR2 SFDVKD. The V end lost 0 bases, the J end lost 8 bases, and 9 bases lay between the germline ends. This CDR3 region has 13 residues. Study outcomes and limitations: Authors noted too few samples as a limitation.

Arm-PCR of CDR3 regions and iRepertoire HTBI primers were used to build TCR beta libraries. TCRdb reprocessed the multiplex PCR reads via MiXCR and lists one record per CDR3 protein. The sample has approximately 500,000 distinct CDR3 sequences, roughly a fifth seen once; the top ten hold roughly 6.9%. This clonotype was observed many times. What it recognizes is unknown. As to time point: persistent/refractory GD, antithyroid drugs over 5 years with positive TRAb. Generation of the TCR library employed RNA extracted from PBMCs. Sequenced here: peripheral blood mononuclear cells (PBMCs), sampled when the disease was refractory, from a patient treated with antithyroid drugs. The receptor comes from a female donor with Graves disease. The chain uses TRBV24-1 and TRBJ1-1; maybe TRBD1 (5 bases). This chain's CDR3 is CATSDLKWGEAFF. The CDR3 coding sequence is TGTGCCACCAGTGATTTGAAATGGGGCGAAGCTTTCTTT.